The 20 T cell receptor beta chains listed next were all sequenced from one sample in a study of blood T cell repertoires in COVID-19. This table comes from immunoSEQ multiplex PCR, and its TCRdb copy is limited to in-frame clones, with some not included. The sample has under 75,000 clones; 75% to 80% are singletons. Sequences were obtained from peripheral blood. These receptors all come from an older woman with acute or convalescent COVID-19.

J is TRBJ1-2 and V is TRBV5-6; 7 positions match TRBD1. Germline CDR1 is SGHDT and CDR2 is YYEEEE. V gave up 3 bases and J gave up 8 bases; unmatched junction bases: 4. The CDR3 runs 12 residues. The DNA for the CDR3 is TGTGCCAGCAGCTACCCGGGACAGGGCTACACCTTC. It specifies CASSYPGQGYTF.

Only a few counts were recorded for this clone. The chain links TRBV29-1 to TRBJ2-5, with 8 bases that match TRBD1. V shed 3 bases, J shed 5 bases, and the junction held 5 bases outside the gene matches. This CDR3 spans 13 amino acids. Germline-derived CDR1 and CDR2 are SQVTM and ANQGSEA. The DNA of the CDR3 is TGCAGCGTTGATCCTACAGGGGGTGAGACCCAGTACTTC. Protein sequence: CSVDPTGGETQYF.

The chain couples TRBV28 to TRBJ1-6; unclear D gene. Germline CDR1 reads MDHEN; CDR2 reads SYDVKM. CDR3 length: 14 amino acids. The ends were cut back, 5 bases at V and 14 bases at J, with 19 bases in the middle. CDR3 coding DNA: TGTGCCAGCAGTCCCCCCAGGCCTCTGATTACCCTCCACTTT. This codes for CASSPPRPLITLHF.

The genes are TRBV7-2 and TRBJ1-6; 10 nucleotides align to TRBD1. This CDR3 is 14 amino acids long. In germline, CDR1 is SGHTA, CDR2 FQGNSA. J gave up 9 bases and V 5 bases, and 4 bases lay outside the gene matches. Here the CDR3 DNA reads TGTGCCAGCAGCCCGACAGGGGGCCCTTCACCCCTCCACTTT. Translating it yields CASSPTGGPSPLHF.

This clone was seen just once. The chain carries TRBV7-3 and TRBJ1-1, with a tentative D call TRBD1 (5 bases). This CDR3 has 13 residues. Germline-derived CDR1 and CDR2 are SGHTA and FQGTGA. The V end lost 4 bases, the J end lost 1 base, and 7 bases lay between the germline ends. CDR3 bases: TGTGCCAGCAGCTATAGGGGGAACACTGAAGCTTTCTTT. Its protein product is CASSYRGNTEAFF. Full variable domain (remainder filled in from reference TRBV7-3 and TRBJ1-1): GAGVSQTPSNKVTEKGKYVELRCDPISGHTALYWYRQSLGQGPEFLIYFQGTGAADDSGLPNDRFFAVRPEGSVSTLKIQRTERGDSAVYLCASSYRGNTEAFFGQGTRLTVV.

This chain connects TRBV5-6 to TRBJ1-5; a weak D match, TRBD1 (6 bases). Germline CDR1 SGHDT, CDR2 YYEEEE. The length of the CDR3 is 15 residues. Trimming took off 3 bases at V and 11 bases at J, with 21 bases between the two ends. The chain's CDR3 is CASSSTGNPQLTQHF. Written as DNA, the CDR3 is TGTGCCAGCAGCTCAACAGGGAACCCCCAGTTGACCCAGCATTTT.

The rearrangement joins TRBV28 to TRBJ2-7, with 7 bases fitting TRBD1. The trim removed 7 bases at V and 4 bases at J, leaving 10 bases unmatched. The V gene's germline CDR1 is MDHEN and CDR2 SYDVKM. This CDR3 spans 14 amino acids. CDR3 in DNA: TGTGCCAGCACCCCTGGGACAGTGATATACGAGCAGTACTTC. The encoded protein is CASTPGTVIYEQYF. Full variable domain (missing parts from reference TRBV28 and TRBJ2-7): DVKVTQSSRYLVKRTGEKVFLECVQDMDHENMFWYRQDPGLGLRLIYFSYDVKMKEKGDIPEGYSVSREKKERFSLILESASTNQTSMYLCASTPGTVIYEQYFGPGTRLTVT.

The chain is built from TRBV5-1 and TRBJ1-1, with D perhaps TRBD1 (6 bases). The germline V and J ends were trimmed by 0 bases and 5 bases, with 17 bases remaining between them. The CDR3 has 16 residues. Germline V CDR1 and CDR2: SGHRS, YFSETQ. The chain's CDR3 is CASSLDSSLRGTEAFF. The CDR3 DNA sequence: TGCGCCAGCAGCTTGGACAGTTCCCTGAGGGGGACTGAAGCTTTCTTT.

The DNA of the CDR3 is TGTGCCAGTAGCCCACCGGGACAGGGGGCGCGAGGAAACACCATATATTTT. Translation gives CASSPPGQGARGNTIYF. The chain employs TRBV19 and TRBJ1-3, with 12 bases aligning to TRBD1. V gave up 6 bases and J gave up 4 bases; unmatched junction bases: 10. CDR3 length: 17 residues. The germline gives CDR1 LNHDA, CDR2 SQIVND (reference sequence).

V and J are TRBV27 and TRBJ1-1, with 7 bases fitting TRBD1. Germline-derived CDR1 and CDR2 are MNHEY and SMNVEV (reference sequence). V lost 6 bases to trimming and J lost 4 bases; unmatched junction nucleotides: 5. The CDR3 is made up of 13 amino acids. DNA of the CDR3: TGTGCCAGCAGGACAGGGAGAGGCACTGAAGCTTTCTTT. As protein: CASRTGRGTEAFF.

The CDR3 reads CASSLTGGTGELFF. CDR3 in DNA: TGTGCCAGCAGCCTGACAGGGGGCACCGGGGAGCTGTTTTTT. The J gene is TRBJ2-2, the V gene TRBV4-2; 9 nucleotides line up with TRBD1. CDR3 length: 14 amino acids. J was trimmed by 4 bases and V by 4 bases; bases with no gene match: 1. Germline assignment: CDR1 LGHNA and CDR2 YNFKEQ.

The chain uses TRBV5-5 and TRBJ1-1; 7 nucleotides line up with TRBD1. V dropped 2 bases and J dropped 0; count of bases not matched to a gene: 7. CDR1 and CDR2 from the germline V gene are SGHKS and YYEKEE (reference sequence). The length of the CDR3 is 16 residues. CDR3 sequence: CASSFPGQKMNTEAFF. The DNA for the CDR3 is TGTGCCAGCAGCTTCCCGGGACAGAAGATGAACACTGAAGCTTTCTTT.

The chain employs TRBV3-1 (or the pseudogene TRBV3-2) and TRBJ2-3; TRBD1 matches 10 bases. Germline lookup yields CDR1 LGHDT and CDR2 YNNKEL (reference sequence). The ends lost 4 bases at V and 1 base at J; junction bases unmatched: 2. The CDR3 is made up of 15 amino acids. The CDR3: CASSRGTGGTDTQYF. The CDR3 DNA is TGTGCCAGCAGCCGCGGGACAGGGGGCACAGATACGCAGTATTTT.

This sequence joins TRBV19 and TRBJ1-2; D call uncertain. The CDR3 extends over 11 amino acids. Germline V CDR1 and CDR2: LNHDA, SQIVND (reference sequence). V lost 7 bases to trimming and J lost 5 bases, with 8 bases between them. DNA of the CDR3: TGTGCCAGTACCTCTATATATGGCTACACCTTC. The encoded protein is CASTSIYGYTF.

Written as DNA, the CDR3 is TGTGCCAGCAGATACAGGGGGCTAGGGGGTAGCTCCTACAATGAGCAGTTCTTC. Protein sequence: CASRYRGLGGSSYNEQFF. V gene TRBV5-6 combines with J gene TRBJ2-1; 9 nucleotides agree with TRBD1. CDR3 length: 18 amino acids. J gave up 0 bases and V 5 bases, and 12 bases lay outside the gene matches. Per germline, CDR1 SGHDT and CDR2 YYEEEE.

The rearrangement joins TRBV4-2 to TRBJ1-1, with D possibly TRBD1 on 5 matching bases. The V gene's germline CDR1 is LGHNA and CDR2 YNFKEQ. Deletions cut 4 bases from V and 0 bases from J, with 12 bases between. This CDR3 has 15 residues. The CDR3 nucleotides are TGTGCCAGCAGCCCGGAGCAGGGTATGAACACTGAAGCTTTCTTT. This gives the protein CASSPEQGMNTEAFF.

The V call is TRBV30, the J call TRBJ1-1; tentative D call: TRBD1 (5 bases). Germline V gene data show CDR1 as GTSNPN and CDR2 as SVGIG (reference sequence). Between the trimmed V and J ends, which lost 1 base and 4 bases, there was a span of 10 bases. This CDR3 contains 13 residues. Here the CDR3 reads CAWSDQGGTEAFF. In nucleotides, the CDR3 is TGTGCCTGGAGTGACCAGGGAGGCACTGAAGCTTTCTTT.

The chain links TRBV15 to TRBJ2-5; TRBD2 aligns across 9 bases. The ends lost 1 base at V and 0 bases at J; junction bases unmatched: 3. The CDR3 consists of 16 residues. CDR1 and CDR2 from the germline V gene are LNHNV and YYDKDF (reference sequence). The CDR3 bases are TGTGCCACCAGCAGAGGAGCGGGGGGCTACCAAGAGACCCAGTACTTC. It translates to CATSRGAGGYQETQYF.

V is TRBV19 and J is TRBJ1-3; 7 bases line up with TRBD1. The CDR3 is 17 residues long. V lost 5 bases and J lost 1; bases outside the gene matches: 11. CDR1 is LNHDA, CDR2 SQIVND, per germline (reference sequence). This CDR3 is CASSFRQGRMSGNTIYF. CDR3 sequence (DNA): TGTGCCAGTAGTTTTCGACAGGGAAGAATGTCTGGAAACACCATATATTTT.

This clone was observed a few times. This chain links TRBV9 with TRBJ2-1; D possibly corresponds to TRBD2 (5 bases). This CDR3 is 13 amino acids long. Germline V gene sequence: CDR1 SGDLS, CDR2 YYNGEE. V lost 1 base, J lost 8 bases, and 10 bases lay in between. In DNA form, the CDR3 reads TGTGCCAGCAGCGTAATAATGAGGGATGAGCAGTTCTTC. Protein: CASSVIMRDEQFF. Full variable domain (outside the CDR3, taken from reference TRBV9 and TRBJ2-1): DSGVTQTPKHLITATGQRVTLRCSPRSGDLSVYWYQQSLDQGLQFLIQYYNGEERAKGNILERFSAQQFPDLHSELNLSSLELGDSALYFCASSVIMRDEQFFGPGTRLTVL.